Reported below is one TCR beta chain. No antigen is known for it. The CDR3 is made up of 14 amino acids. Trimming removed 4 bases at V and 0 bases at J, with 8 bases between. CDR1 is SGHRS, CDR2 YFSETQ, per germline. This record comes from a study of T cell responses to AZD1222 COVID-19 vaccine. Produced via immunoSEQ multiplex PCR; TCRdb's table is partial and in-frame only. The data contain 95,000 to 110,000 clones, around 90% of them seen just once; the ten biggest clones take up 20%. Study outcomes and limitations: The donors showed a predominance of white British ancestry and of females, with possible underestimation of clonal diversity.

The TCR sequence derives from an adult in good health. The source material was peripheral blood, sampled on day 0 of AZD1222 vaccination. The chain carries TRBV5-1 and TRBJ2-1; weak D call: TRBD1 (5 bases). The CDR3 DNA sequence: TGCGCCAGCAGCCTTAGGGGCTCCTACAATGAGCAGTTCTTC. Translation: CASSLRGSYNEQFF.